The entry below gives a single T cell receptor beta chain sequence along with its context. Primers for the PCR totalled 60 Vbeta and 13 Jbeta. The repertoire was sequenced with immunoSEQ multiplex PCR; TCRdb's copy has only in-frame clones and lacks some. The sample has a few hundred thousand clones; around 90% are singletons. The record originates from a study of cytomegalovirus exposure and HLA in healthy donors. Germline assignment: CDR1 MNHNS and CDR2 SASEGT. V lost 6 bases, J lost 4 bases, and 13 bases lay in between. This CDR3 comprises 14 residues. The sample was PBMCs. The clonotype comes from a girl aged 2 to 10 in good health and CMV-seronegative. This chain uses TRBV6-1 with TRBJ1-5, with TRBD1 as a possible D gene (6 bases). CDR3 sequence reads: CASRGTGYNQPQHF. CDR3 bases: TGTGCCAGCAGGGGTACAGGGTATAATCAGCCCCAGCATTTT.